Sequencing of this T cell receptor (beta chain) was carried out in a study of a mutant IDH1 vaccine in newly diagnosed glioma. Study at large: Patients were pretreated with radiotherapy, temozolomide, or both, mostly both.

The table came from immunoSEQ multiplex PCR; TCRdb's copy has only in-frame clones and leaves some out. This sample has around 59,000 clones; 75% to 95% occur once, and the top ten carry roughly 2.5%. The time point here: baseline, week 1 (first vaccination visit). Treatment given: pre-vaccination baseline after standard-of-care therapy. This clonotype was obtained from a man between 50 and 59 years old with glioma. The source was PBMCs, collected from a glioma patient treated with radiotherapy, temozolomide or both.

The CDR3 DNA sequence: TGTGCCAGCAGCCATCGGGACAGATCCTACGAGCAGTACTTC. This translates into CASSHRDRSYEQYF. The V and J genes are TRBV13 and TRBJ2-7; 7 bases fit TRBD1. This CDR3 is 14 amino acids long. V lost 5 bases to trimming and J lost 1 base; unmatched junction nucleotides: 5. Germline CDR1 and CDR2: PRHDT and FYEKMQ (reference sequence).